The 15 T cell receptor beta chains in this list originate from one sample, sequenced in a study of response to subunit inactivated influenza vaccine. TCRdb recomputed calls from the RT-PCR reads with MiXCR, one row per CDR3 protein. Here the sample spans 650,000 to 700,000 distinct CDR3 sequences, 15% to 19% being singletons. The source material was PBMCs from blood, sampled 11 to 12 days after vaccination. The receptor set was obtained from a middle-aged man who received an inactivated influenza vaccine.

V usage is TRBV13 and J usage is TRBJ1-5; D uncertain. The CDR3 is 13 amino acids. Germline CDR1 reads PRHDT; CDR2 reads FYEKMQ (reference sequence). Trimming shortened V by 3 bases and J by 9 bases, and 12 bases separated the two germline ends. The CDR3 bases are TGTGCCAGCAGCTTGCTTGGGAAGTGGCCCCAGCATTTT. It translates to CASSLLGKWPQHF.

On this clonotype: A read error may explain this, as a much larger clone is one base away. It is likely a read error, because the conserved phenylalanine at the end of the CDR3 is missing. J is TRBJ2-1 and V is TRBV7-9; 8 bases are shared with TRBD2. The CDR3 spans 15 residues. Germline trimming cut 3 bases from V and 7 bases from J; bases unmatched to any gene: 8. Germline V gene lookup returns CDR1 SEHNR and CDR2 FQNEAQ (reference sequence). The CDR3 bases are TGTGCCAGCAGCTTGGGGGTGGGGACTAGGAATGAGCAGTTCATC. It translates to CASSLGVGTRNEQFI.

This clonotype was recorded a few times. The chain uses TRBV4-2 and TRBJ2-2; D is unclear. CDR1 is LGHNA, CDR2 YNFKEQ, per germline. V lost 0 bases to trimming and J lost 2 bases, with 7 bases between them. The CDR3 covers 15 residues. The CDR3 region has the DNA TGTGCCAGCAGCCAAGATGCAGGAAACACCGGGGAGCTGTTTTTT. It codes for CASSQDAGNTGELFF.

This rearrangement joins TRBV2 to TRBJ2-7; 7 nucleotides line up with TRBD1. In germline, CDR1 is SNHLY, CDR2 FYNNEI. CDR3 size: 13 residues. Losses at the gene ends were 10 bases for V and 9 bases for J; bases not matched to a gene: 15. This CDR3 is CATSDRTYERQYF. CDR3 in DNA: TGTGCCACCTCGGACAGGACCTATGAGCGGCAGTACTTC.

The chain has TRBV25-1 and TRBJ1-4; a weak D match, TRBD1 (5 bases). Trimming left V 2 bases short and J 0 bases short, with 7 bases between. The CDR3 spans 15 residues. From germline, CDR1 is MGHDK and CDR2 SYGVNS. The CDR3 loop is CASSELTATNEKLFF. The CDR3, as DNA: TGTGCCAGCAGTGAACTGACAGCAACTAATGAAAAACTGTTTTTT.

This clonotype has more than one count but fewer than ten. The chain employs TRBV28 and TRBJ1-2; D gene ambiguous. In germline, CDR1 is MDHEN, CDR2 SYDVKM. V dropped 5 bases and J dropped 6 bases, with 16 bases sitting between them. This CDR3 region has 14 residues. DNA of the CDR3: TGTGCCAGCAGTCCCTCCGGGGTAAGGGATGGCTACACCTTC. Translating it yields CASSPSGVRDGYTF.

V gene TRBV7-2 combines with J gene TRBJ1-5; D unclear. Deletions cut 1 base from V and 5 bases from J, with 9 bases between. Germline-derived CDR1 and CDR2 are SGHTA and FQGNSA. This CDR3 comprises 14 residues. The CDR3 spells CASSLGSSHQPQHF. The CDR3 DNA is TGTGCCAGCAGCTTAGGGTCGTCCCATCAGCCCCAGCATTTT.

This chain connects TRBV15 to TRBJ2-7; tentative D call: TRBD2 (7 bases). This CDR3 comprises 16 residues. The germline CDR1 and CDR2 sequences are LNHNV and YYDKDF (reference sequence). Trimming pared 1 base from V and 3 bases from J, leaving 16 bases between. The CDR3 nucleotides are TGTGCCACCAGCAGAGCCCCCCGGGGGGCGGACTACGAGCAGTACTTC. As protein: CATSRAPRGADYEQYF. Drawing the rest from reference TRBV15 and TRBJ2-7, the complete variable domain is DAMVIQNPRYQVTQFGKPVTLSCSQTLNHNVMYWYQQKSSQAPKLLFHYYDKDFNNEADTPDNFQSRRPNTSFCFLDIRSPGLGDTAMYLCATSRAPRGADYEQYFGPGTRLTVT.

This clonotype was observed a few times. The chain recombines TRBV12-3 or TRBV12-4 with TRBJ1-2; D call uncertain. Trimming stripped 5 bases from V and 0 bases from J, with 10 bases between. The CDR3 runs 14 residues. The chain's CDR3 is CASSGLLANYGYTF. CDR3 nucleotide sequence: TGTGCCAGCAGTGGACTCTTAGCTAACTATGGCTACACCTTC.

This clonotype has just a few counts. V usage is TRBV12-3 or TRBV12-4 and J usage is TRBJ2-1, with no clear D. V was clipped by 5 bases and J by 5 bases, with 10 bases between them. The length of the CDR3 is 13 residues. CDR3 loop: CASSLPAHNEQFF. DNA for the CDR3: TGTGCCAGCAGTCTGCCGGCCCACAATGAGCAGTTCTTC.

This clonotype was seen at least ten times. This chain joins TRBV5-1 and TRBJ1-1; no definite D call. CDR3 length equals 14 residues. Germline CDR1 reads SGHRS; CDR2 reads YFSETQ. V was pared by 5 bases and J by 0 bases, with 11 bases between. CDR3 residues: CASSLPYLNTEAFF. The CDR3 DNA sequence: TGCGCCAGCAGTCTCCCATATTTGAACACTGAAGCTTTCTTT.

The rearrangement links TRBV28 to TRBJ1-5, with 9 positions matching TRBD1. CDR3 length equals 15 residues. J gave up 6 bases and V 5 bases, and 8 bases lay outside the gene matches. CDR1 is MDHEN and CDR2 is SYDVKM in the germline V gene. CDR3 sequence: CASSVYRGRIQPQHF. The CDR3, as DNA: TGTGCCAGCAGTGTCTACAGGGGGCGCATTCAGCCCCAGCATTTT.

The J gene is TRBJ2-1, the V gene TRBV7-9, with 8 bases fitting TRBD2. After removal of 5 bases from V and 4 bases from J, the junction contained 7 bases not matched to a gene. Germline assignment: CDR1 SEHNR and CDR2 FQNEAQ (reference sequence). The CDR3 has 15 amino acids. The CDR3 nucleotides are TGTGCCAGCAGCGATACTAGCGGAACTTACAATGAGCAGTTCTTC. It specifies CASSDTSGTYNEQFF.

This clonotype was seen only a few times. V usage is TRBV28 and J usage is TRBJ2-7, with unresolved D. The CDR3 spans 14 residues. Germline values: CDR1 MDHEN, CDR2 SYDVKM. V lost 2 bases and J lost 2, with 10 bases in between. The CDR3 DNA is TGTGCCAGCAGTTTAACCCCCGCTCCCTACGAGCAGTACTTC. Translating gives CASSLTPAPYEQYF.

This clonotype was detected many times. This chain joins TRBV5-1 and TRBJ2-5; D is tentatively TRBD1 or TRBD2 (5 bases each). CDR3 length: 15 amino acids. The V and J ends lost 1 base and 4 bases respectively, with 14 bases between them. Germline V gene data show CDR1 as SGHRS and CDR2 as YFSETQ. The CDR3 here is CASSLNEAGRETQYF. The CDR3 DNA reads TGCGCCAGCAGCTTGAATGAAGCAGGGAGAGAGACCCAGTACTTC.